A single sample is the source of the 3 T cell receptor beta chains below, sequenced in a study of tumor-infiltrating lymphocytes in oesophageal squamous cell carcinoma. TCRdb reanalysed the PCR reads using MiXCR and keeps one entry per CDR3 protein. This table has approximately 20,000 distinct CDR3 sequences, roughly 43% appearing once. The sequenced sample was normal esophageal tissue next to the tumor. Receptors were obtained from a male donor with esophageal squamous cell carcinoma.

The genes are TRBV7-4 and TRBJ1-4, with D maybe TRBD1 (5 bases). V shed 0 bases and J shed 8 bases, with 16 bases lying between them. Looked up from germline, CDR1 is SGHVT and CDR2 is SQSDAQ. The CDR3 totals 16 residues. The CDR3 DNA is TGTGCCAGCAGCTTAGCGGGACCAGCCCGTAGCGAAAAACTGTTTTTT. Its protein product is CASSLAGPARSEKLFF.

The genes are TRBV6-1 and TRBJ1-5; unclear D gene. Germline assignment: CDR1 MNHNS and CDR2 SASEGT. The V gene lost 8 bases and the J gene lost 6 bases, with 5 bases spanning the gap. The CDR3 extends over 10 amino acids. The chain's CDR3 is CASGGQPQHF. In DNA, the CDR3 is TGTGCCAGCGGTGGTCAGCCCCAGCATTTT.

The chain is built from TRBV7-3 and TRBJ2-5; D ambiguous. The germline gives CDR1 SGHTA, CDR2 FQGTGA. Trimming shortened V by 5 bases and J by 5 bases, and 9 bases separated the two germline ends. This CDR3 is built from 12 residues. The CDR3 DNA reads as TGTGCCAGCAGCGGAATTGGTGAGACCCAGTACTTC. Its protein is CASSGIGETQYF.